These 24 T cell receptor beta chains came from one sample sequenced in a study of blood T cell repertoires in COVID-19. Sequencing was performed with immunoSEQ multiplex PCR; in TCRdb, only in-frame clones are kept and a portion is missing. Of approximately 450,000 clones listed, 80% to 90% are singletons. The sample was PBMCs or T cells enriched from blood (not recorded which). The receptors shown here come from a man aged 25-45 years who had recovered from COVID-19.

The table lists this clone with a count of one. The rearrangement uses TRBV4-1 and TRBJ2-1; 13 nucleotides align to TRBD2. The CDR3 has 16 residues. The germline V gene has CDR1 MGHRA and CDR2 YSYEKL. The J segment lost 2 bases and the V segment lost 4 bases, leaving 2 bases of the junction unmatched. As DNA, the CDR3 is TGCGCCAGCAGCCCGGGACTAGCGGGACCCTACAATGAGCAGTTCTTC. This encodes CASSPGLAGPYNEQFF.

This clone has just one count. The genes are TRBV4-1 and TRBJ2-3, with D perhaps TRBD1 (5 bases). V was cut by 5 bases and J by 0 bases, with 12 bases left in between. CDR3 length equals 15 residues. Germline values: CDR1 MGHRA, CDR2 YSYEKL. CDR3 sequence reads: CASSDSQGSTDTQYF. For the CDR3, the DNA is TGCGCCAGCAGCGACAGCCAGGGTAGCACAGATACGCAGTATTTT.

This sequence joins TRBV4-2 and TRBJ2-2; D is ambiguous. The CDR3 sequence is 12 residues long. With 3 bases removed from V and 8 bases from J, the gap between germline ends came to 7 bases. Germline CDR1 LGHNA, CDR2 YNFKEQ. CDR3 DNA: TGTGCCAGCAGCCACTATGATGGGGAGCTGTTTTTT. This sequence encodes CASSHYDGELFF.

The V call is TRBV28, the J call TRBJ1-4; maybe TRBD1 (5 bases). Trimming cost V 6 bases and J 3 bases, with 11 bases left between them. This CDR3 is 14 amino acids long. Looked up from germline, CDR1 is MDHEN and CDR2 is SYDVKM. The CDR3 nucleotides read TGTGCCAGCAGCCAAGGGGTTGCTAATGAAAAACTGTTTTTT. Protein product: CASSQGVANEKLFF.

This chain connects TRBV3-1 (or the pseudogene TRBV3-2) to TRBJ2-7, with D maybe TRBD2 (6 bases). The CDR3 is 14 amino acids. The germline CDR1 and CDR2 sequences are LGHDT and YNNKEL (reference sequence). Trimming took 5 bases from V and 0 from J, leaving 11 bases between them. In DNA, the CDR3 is TGTGCCAGCAGCTTACGGAGGGACTCCTACGAGCAGTACTTC. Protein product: CASSLRRDSYEQYF.

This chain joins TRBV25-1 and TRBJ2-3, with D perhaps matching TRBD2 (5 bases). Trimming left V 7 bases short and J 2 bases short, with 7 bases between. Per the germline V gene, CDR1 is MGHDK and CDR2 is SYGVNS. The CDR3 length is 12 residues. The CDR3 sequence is CASKADTDTQYF. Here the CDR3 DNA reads TGTGCCAGCAAAGCGGACACAGATACGCAGTATTTT. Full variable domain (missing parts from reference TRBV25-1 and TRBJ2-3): EADIYQTPRYLVIGTGKKITLECSQTMGHDKMYWYQQDPGMELHLIHYSYGVNSTEKGDLSSESTVSRIRTEHFPLTLESARPSHTSQYLCASKADTDTQYFGPGTRLTVL.

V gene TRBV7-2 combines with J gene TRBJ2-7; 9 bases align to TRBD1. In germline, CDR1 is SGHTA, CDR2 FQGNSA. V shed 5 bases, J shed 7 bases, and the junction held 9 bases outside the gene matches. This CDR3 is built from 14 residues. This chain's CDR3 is CASSRTGDKLEQYF. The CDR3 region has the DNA TGTGCCAGCAGCCGGACAGGGGATAAGTTGGAGCAGTACTTC.

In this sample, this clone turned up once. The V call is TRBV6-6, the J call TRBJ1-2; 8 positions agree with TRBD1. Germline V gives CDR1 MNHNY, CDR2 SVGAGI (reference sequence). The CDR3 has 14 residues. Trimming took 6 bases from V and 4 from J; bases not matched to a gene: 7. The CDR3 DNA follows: TGTGCCAGCAGGGAGGGACAGGATCTCTATGGCTACACCTTC. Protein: CASREGQDLYGYTF.

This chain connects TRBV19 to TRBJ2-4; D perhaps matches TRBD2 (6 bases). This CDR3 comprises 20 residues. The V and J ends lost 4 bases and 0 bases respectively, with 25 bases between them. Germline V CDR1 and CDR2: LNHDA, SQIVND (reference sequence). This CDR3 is CASSTMTSGAFSLAKNIQYF. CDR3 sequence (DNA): TGTGCCAGTAGTACGATGACTAGTGGAGCCTTTTCTCTAGCCAAAAACATTCAGTACTTC.

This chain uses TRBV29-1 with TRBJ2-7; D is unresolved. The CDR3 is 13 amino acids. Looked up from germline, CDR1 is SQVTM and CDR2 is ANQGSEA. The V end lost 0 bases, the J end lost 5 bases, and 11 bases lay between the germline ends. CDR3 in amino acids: CSVEDAQVNEQYF. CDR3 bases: TGCAGCGTTGAAGATGCCCAGGTCAACGAGCAGTACTTC.

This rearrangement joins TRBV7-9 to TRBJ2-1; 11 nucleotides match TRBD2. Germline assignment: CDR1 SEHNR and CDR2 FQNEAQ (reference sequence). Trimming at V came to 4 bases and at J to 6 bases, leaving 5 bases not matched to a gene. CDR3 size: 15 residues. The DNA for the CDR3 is TGTGCCAGCAGCTCGGGACTAGCGGAGGCCAATGAGCAGTTCTTC. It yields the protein CASSSGLAEANEQFF. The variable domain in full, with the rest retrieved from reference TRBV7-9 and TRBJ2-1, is DTGVSQNPRHKITKRGQNVTFRCDPISEHNRLYWYRQTLGQGPEFLTYFQNEAQLEKSRLLSDRFSAERPKGSFSTLEIQRTEQGDSAMYLCASSSGLAEANEQFFGPGTRLTVL.

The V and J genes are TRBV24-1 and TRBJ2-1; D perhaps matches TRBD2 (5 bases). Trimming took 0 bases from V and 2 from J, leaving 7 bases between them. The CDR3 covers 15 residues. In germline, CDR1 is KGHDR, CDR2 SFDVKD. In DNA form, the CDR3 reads TGTGCCACCAGTGATTTGGCCGGGGCCTACAATGAGCAGTTCTTC. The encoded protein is CATSDLAGAYNEQFF.

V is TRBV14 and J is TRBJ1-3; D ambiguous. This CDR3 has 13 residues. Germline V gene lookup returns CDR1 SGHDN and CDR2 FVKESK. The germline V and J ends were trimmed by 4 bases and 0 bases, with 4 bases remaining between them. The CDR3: CASSLASGNTIYF. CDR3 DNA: TGTGCCAGCAGCCTGGCCTCTGGAAACACCATATATTTT.

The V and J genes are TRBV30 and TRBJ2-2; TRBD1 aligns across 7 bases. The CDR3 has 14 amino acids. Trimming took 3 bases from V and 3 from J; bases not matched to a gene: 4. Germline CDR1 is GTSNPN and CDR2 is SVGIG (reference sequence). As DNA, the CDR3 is TGTGCCTGGAGAGGGGGACAGTACACCGGGGAGCTGTTTTTT. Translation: CAWRGGQYTGELFF.

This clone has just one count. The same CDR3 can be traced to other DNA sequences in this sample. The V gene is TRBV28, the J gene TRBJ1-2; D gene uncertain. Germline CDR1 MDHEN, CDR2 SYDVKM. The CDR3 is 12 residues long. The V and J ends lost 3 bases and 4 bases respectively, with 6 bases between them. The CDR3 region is CASSFGGYGYTF. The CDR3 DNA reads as TGTGCCAGCAGTTTCGGCGGCTATGGCTACACCTTC.

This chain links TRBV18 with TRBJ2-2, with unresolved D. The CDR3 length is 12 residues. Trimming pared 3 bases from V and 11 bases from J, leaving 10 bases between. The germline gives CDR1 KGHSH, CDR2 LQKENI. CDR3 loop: CASSPIEAELFF. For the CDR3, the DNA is TGTGCCAGCTCACCCATCGAAGCAGAGCTGTTTTTT.

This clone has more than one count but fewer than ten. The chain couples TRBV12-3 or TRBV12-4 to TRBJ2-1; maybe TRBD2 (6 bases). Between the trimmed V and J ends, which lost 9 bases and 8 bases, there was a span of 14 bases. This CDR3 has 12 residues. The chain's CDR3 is CASMSGVDEQFF. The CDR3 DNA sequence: TGTGCCAGTATGTCGGGGGTTGATGAGCAGTTCTTC.

The CDR3 sequence is CASSQPKWEGPYEQYF. CDR3 DNA: TGTGCCAGCAGCCAACCGAAGTGGGAGGGCCCTTACGAGCAGTACTTC. V is TRBV11-2 and J is TRBJ2-7; 7 nucleotides agree with TRBD2. In germline, CDR1 is SGHAT, CDR2 FQNNGV. The trim removed 5 bases at V and 4 bases at J, leaving 14 bases unmatched. The length of the CDR3 is 16 residues.

CDR3 bases: TGTGCCAGCAGGACTAGCCACGGCACAGATACGCAGTATTTT. Its translation: CASRTSHGTDTQYF. V gene TRBV28 combines with J gene TRBJ2-3, with 7 bases fitting TRBD2. There are 14 residues in the CDR3. V shed 6 bases, J shed 1 base, and the junction held 4 bases outside the gene matches. Germline V gene sequence: CDR1 MDHEN, CDR2 SYDVKM.

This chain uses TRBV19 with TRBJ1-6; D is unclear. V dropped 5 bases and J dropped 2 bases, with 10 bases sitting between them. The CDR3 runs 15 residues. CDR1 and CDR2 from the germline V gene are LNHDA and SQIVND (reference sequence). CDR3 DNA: TGTGCCAGTAGTGAAGGAGGGACCTATAATTCACCCCTCCACTTT. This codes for CASSEGGTYNSPLHF.

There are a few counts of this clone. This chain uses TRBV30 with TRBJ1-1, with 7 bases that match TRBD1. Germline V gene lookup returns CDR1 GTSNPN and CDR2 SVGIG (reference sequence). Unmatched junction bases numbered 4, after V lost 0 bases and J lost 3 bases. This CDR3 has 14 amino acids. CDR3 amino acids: CAWSVRGQHTEAFF. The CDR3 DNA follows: TGTGCCTGGAGTGTACGGGGACAGCACACTGAAGCTTTCTTT.

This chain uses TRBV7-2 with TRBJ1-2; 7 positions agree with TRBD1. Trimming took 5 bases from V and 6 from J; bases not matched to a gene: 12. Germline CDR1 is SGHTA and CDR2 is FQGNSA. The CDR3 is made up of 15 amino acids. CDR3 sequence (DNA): TGTGCCAGCAGCCTGACAATACAGGGGCGGAATGGCTACACCTTC. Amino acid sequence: CASSLTIQGRNGYTF. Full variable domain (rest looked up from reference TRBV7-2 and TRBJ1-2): GAGVSQSPSNKVTEKGKDVELRCDPISGHTALYWYRQSLGQGLEFLIYFQGNSAPDKSGLPSDRFSAERTGGSVSTLTIQRTQQEDSAVYLCASSLTIQGRNGYTFGSGTRLTVV.

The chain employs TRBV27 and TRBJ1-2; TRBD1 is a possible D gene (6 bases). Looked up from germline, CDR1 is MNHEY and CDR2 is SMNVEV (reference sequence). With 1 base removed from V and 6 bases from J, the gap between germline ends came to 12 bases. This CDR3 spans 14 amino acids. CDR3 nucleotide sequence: TGTGCCAGCAGTTTATTATCGGGGGGCAATGGCTACACCTTC. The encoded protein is CASSLLSGGNGYTF.

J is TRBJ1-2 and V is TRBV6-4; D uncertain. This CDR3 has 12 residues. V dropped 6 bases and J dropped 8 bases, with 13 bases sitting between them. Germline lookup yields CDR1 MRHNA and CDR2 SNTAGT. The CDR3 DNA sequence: TGTGCCAGCAGCGGTGATGGGCAGGGCTACACCTTC. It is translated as CASSGDGQGYTF.